The clone carrying this T cell receptor beta chain was seen many times. Its specificity is unknown. The V gene's germline CDR1 is MNHNS and CDR2 SASEGT. The CDR3 is made up of 13 amino acids. Between the trimmed V and J ends, which lost 7 bases and 0 bases, there was a span of 9 bases. This sample is drawn from a study of T cells in Graves' hyperthyroidism and ophthalmopathy. Amplification of TCR beta CDR3 regions used RNA as the template. Using the HTBI primer set, a first-round RT-PCR was run on the TCR CDR3. TCRdb processed the multiplex PCR reads anew with MiXCR; each CDR3 protein has one entry. The sample carries hundreds of thousands of distinct CDR3 sequences, roughly 18% recorded once. Regarding the study as a whole: Ophthalmopathy onset followed model prediction by a median roughly 6.5 months. The authors' 13 V-J model separated ophthalmopathy from stable hyperthyroidism.

This TCR was recovered from a woman aged 18-29 years with Graves' ophthalmopathy. The chain links TRBV6-1 to TRBJ1-1; tentative D call: TRBD1 (5 bases). Specimen: blood. The CDR3 region is CASTGTLNTEAFF. The CDR3 nucleotides read TGTGCCAGCACCGGGACGTTGAACACTGAAGCTTTCTTT.